What follows is one T cell receptor (beta chain) and its context. Among all donors, each was a healthy Caucasian. A universal primer binding site was introduced by template switching. The final cDNA contained unique molecular identifiers. In TCRdb, the 5' RACE reads were re-called with MiXCR into one record per CDR3 protein. The sample carries 1.5 million to 2 million distinct CDR3 sequences, 32% recorded once. The sample is drawn from a study of identical twins. Germline loops: CDR1 DFQATT, CDR2 SNEGSKA (reference sequence). CDR3 length equals 14 residues. V lost 4 bases, J lost 7 bases, and 14 bases lay in between.

Sequencing input: cord blood. The receptor was isolated from a newborn girl in good health. This chain uses TRBV20-1 with TRBJ1-6; D is possibly TRBD1 (5 bases). The CDR3 reads CSATINPGNSPLHF. The CDR3 nucleotides read TGCAGTGCTACGATAAATCCAGGGAATTCACCCCTCCACTTT.